One and the same sample provided the 13 T cell receptor beta chains below, sequenced in a study of identical twins. TCRdb re-analysed the 5' RACE reads in MiXCR, keeping a single row per CDR3 protein. The table shows about 900,000 distinct CDR3 sequences, with about 12% occurring only once. A further study also used this sample, focusing on yellow fever vaccine responses in identical twins.

Source material: PBMCs. All receptors come from a woman younger than 35 in good health.

The chain employs TRBV5-6 and TRBJ2-7; a possible D gene is TRBD2 (5 bases). V was trimmed by 9 bases and J by 7 bases, leaving 23 bases between them. Germline V lookup: CDR1 SGHDT, CDR2 YYEEEE. The CDR3 extends over 14 amino acids. In nucleotides, the CDR3 is TGTGCCATCAGACCCGGGGTAACGGTTGGGGAGCAGTACTTC. It specifies CAIRPGVTVGEQYF.

The J gene is TRBJ2-5, the V gene TRBV7-9, with TRBD2 as a possible D gene (5 bases). Trimming stripped 0 bases from V and 4 bases from J, with 12 bases between. Germline V CDR1 and CDR2: SEHNR, FQNEAQ (reference sequence). The CDR3 consists of 15 residues. The CDR3 loop is CASSLAASGGETQYF. The DNA for the CDR3 is TGTGCCAGCAGCTTAGCGGCCAGCGGCGGAGAGACCCAGTACTTC.

This clonotype was observed a few times. CDR3 sequence (DNA): TGTGCCAGCAGTTTAATTGGTAGGGTGGACAATGAGCAGTTCTTC. Its translation: CASSLIGRVDNEQFF. The chain links TRBV12-3 or TRBV12-4 to TRBJ2-1; D remains ambiguous. V lost 2 bases to trimming and J lost 5 bases, with 13 bases between them. This CDR3 is built from 15 residues.

The gene calls are TRBV5-1 and TRBJ2-1, with D maybe TRBD2 (7 bases). The CDR3 is made up of 16 amino acids. Germline CDR1 is SGHRS and CDR2 is YFSETQ. V lost 4 bases and J 4 bases, leaving 18 bases between the germline ends. The CDR3 region has the DNA TGCGCCAGCAGCCGCGGGGGCACCTCAATTTACAATGAGCAGTTCTTC. This encodes CASSRGGTSIYNEQFF.

This clonotype was counted only a few times. V and J are TRBV7-9 and TRBJ2-2; D remains ambiguous. Trimming took off 4 bases at V and 4 bases at J, with 7 bases between the two ends. The CDR3 loop spans 13 amino acids. Germline values: CDR1 SEHNR, CDR2 FQNEAQ (reference sequence). As DNA, the CDR3 is TGTGCCAGCAGCTATTACAGCACCGGGGAGCTGTTTTTT. Protein: CASSYYSTGELFF.

This clonotype was observed a few times. The chain joins TRBV7-9 to TRBJ2-6; D unclear. Per the germline V gene, CDR1 is SEHNR and CDR2 is FQNEAQ (reference sequence). V gave up 1 base and J gave up 1 base, with 8 bases separating them. The CDR3 consists of 16 residues. CDR3 sequence: CASSLDLGSGANVLTF. For the CDR3, the DNA is TGTGCCAGCAGCTTAGATTTAGGATCTGGGGCCAACGTCCTGACTTTC. Full variable domain (rest looked up from reference TRBV7-9 and TRBJ2-6): DTGVSQNPRHKITKRGQNVTFRCDPISEHNRLYWYRQTLGQGPEFLTYFQNEAQLEKSRLLSDRFSAERPKGSFSTLEIQRTEQGDSAMYLCASSLDLGSGANVLTFGAGSRLTVL.

This clonotype was seen more than once but under ten times. The rearrangement links TRBV2 to TRBJ1-1; the D is unclear. This CDR3 contains 10 residues. Germline values: CDR1 SNHLY, CDR2 FYNNEI. Trimming removed 8 bases from V and 4 bases from J, with 5 bases in between. CDR3 sequence (DNA): TGTGCCAGCCCCCCCACTGAAGCTTTCTTT. This encodes CASPPTEAFF. Filled out from reference TRBV2 and TRBJ1-1, the complete variable domain reads EPEVTQTPSHQVTQMGQEVILRCVPISNHLYFYWYRQILGQKVEFLVSFYNNEISEKSEIFDDQFSVERPDGSNFTLKIRSTKLEDSAMYFCASPPTEAFFGQGTRLTVV.

The rearrangement uses TRBV15 and TRBJ1-2; 8 positions agree with TRBD1. This CDR3 has 16 residues. Germline CDR1 is LNHNV and CDR2 is YYDKDF (reference sequence). V was clipped by 0 bases and J by 8 bases; unmatched bases: 11. The CDR3 nucleotides are TGTGCCACCAGCAGAGATCTTACCGGGACAGGTCTGGGCTACACCTTC. Translating gives CATSRDLTGTGLGYTF.

This clonotype was seen only a few times. This chain joins TRBV5-6 and TRBJ2-7; 9 bases fit TRBD1. V lost 2 bases to trimming and J lost 3 bases; unmatched junction nucleotides: 6. Germline CDR1 reads SGHDT; CDR2 reads YYEEEE. There are 15 residues in the CDR3. The chain's CDR3 is CASSLSWDRVYEQYF. The CDR3 DNA sequence: TGTGCCAGCAGCTTAAGCTGGGACAGGGTCTACGAGCAGTACTTC.

This clonotype was seen a handful of times. This chain uses TRBV5-1 with TRBJ1-1, with 7 bases aligning to TRBD1. Germline CDR1 is SGHRS and CDR2 is YFSETQ. V was clipped by 5 bases and J by 2 bases; unmatched bases: 6. This CDR3 is built from 14 residues. The CDR3 loop reads CASRAGQTNTEAFF. The CDR3 DNA is TGCGCCAGCAGGGCGGGACAGACAAACACTGAAGCTTTCTTT.

This clonotype came up a few times. V usage is TRBV12-3 or TRBV12-4 and J usage is TRBJ1-1; TRBD1 is a possible D gene (5 bases). Deletions cut 6 bases from V and 0 bases from J, with 11 bases between. CDR3 size: 14 residues. The CDR3 sequence: CASRVNRMNTEAFF. The CDR3 region has the DNA TGTGCCAGCAGGGTCAACAGGATGAACACTGAAGCTTTCTTT.

The genes are TRBV29-1 and TRBJ2-7; D not resolved. Germline V gives CDR1 SQVTM, CDR2 ANQGSEA. This CDR3 is 11 amino acids long. Deletions cut 2 bases from V and 5 bases from J, with 7 bases between. CDR3 region: CSVEFRDEQYV. For the CDR3, the DNA is TGCAGCGTTGAATTTCGCGACGAGCAGTACGTC.

This clonotype appeared many times. The chain carries TRBV15 and TRBJ2-1, with TRBD2 matching over 9 bases. Germline CDR1 LNHNV, CDR2 YYDKDF (reference sequence). V was clipped by 0 bases and J by 4 bases; unmatched bases: 10. This CDR3 contains 18 residues. The CDR3, as DNA: TGTGCCACCAGCAGAGATCTAGCGGGGAGGGGGGGTTACAATGAGCAGTTCTTC. Translated: CATSRDLAGRGGYNEQFF.